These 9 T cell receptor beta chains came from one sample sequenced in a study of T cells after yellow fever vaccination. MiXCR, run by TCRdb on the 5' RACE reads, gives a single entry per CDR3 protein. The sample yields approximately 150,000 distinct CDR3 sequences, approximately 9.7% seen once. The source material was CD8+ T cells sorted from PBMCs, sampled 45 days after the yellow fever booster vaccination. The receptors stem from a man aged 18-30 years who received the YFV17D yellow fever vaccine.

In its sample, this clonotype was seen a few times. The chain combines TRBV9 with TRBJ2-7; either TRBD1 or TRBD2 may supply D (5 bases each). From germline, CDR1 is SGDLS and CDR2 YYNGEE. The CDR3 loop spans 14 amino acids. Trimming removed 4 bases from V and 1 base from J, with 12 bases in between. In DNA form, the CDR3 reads TGTGCCAGCAGCACGAGGGACGCTTCCTACGAGCAGTACTTC. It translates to CASSTRDASYEQYF.

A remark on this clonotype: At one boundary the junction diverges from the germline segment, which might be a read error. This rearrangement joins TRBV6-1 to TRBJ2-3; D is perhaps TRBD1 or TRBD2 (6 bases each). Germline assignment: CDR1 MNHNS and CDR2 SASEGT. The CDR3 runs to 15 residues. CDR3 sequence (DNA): TGTGCCAGCAGTGAAGACAAGGGGGGCACCGATACGCAGTATTTT. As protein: CASSEDKGGTDTQYF.

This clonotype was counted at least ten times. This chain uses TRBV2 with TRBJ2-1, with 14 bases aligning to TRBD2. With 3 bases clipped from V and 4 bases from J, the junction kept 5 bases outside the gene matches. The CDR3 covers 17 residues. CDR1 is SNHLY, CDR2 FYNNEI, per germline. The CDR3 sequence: CASSDPGTSGGYNEQFF. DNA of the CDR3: TGTGCCAGCAGTGACCCGGGGACTAGCGGGGGTTACAATGAGCAGTTCTTC.

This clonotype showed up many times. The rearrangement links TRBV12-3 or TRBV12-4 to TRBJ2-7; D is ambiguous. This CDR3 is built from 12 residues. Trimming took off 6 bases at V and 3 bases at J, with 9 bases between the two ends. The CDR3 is CASSRDRYEQYV. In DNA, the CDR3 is TGTGCCAGCAGCCGTGACCGCTACGAGCAGTACGTC.

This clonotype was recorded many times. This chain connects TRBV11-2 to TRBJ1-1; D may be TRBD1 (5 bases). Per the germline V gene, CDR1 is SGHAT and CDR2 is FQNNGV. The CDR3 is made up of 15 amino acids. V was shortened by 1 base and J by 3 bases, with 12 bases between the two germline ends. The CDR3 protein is CASSLAKRGHTEAFF. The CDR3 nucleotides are TGTGCCAGCAGCTTAGCGAAACGGGGCCACACTGAAGCTTTCTTT.

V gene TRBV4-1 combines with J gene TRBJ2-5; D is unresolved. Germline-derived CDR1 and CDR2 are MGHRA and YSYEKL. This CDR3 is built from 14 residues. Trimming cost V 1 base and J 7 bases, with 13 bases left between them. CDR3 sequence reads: CASSQGTSVGTQYF. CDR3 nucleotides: TGCGCCAGCAGCCAAGGCACATCCGTTGGGACCCAGTACTTC.

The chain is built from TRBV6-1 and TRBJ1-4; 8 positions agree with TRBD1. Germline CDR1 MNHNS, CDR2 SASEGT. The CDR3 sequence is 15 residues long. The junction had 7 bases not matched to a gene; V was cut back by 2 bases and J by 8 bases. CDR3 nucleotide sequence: TGTGCCAGCAGTGAATATGGGACAGGAGGCGAAAAACTGTTTTTT. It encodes CASSEYGTGGEKLFF.

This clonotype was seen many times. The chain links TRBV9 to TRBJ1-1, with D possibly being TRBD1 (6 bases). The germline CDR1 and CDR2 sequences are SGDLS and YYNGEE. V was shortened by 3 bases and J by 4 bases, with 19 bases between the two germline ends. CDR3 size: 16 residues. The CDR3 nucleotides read TGTGCCAGCAGCGCCTCCTACAGGGTTGGCGGCACTGAAGCTTTCTTT. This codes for CASSASYRVGGTEAFF.

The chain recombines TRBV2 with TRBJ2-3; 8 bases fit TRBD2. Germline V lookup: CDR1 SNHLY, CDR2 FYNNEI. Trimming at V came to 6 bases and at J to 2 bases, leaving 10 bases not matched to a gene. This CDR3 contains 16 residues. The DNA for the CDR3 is TGTGCCAGCAGGCCGTTGATTAGCGGGGACACAGATACGCAGTATTTT. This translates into CASRPLISGDTDTQYF.